A selection of T cell receptor beta chains follows, all from one sample in a study of identical twins. Using its own MiXCR run on the 5' RACE reads, TCRdb lists one record per CDR3 protein. The table includes 690,000 or so distinct CDR3 sequences, approximately 6% detected once. The sample taken for sequencing was naive T cells sorted from blood. All receptors derive from a man aged 18 to 29 in good health. CDR3s leave out the opening cysteine and the closing phenylalanine or tryptophan. Fields, in order: V gene, clone size, J gene, CDR3 protein. Only part of the rows carry a size: once, few, many, or a class if the clone is expanded.

V: TRBV6-5; size: NA; J: TRBJ2-3; CDR3: ASSYGPRDIQY
V: TRBV12-3/TRBV12-4; size: few; J: TRBJ2-5; CDR3: ASSLRGDGETQY
V: TRBV20-1; size: few; J: TRBJ1-2; CDR3: SAKIVPGSPNYGYT
V: TRBV5-1; size: NA; J: TRBJ2-7; CDR3: ASSLYGPRTSGIAFNEQY
V: TRBV5-1; size: many; J: TRBJ1-5; CDR3: ASSLNTGERQPQH
V: TRBV12-3/TRBV12-4; size: many; J: TRBJ1-2; CDR3: ASSGQGANYGYT
V: TRBV28; size: few; J: TRBJ1-5; CDR3: ASSGTIKH
V: TRBV20-1; size: few; J: TRBJ1-1; CDR3: SARDDRVGTEAF
V: TRBV12-3/TRBV12-4; size: many; J: TRBJ2-2; CDR3: ASSFIRPHHTGELF
V: TRBV6-2/TRBV6-3; size: few; J: TRBJ2-5; CDR3: ASSYAGDGPETQY
V: TRBV6-1; size: NA; J: TRBJ1-5; CDR3: ASSEVDGMQPQH
V: TRBV9; size: NA; J: TRBJ2-3; CDR3: ASSGRTSNTDTQY
V: TRBV29-1; size: NA; J: TRBJ2-6; CDR3: SVDADGNIPSGANVLT
V: TRBV15; size: many; J: TRBJ2-7; CDR3: ATSRGGLADRSYEQY
V: TRBV29-1; size: few; J: TRBJ2-7; CDR3: SVESGGSYEQY
V: TRBV29-1; size: NA; J: TRBJ2-1; CDR3: SVESDNEQF
V: TRBV20-1; size: few; J: TRBJ2-3; CDR3: SARGAGVTADTQY
V: TRBV29-1; size: NA; J: TRBJ1-2; CDR3: SVDGRPLR
V: TRBV14; size: few; J: TRBJ1-5; CDR3: ASSQGQSANQPQH
V: TRBV20-1; size: few; J: TRBJ1-1; CDR3: SARDARGNTEAF
V: TRBV28; size: NA; J: TRBJ1-1; CDR3: ASSSRALNTEAF
V: TRBV11-2; size: NA; J: TRBJ2-3; CDR3: ASSLRLREMGTDTQY
V: TRBV12-3/TRBV12-4; size: few; J: TRBJ1-1; CDR3: ASSSTHRNTEAF
V: TRBV3-1; size: NA; J: TRBJ1-1; CDR3: ASSQLADSNTEAF
V: TRBV27; size: many; J: TRBJ2-3; CDR3: ASRDRQRSTDTQY
V: TRBV14; size: few; J: TRBJ1-1; CDR3: ASSRDRGPSMNTEAF
V: TRBV6-2/TRBV6-3; size: many; J: TRBJ2-5; CDR3: ASSISGTQY
V: TRBV6-2/TRBV6-3; size: NA; J: TRBJ2-1; CDR3: ASTPGLAGGSSYNEQF
V: TRBV7-3; size: many; J: TRBJ1-1; CDR3: ASSLRSSNTEAF
V: TRBV5-1; size: many; J: TRBJ2-1; CDR3: ASSLRQPTNYNEQF
V: TRBV30; size: NA; J: TRBJ2-5; CDR3: AWSVFSGRGETQY
V: TRBV5-1; size: few; J: TRBJ1-2; CDR3: ASSLALNAVDYT
V: TRBV5-1; size: many; J: TRBJ1-5; CDR3: ASSLGGTDYQPQH
V: TRBV29-1; size: many; J: TRBJ2-7; CDR3: SAGAGTSGYEQY
V: TRBV2; size: many; J: TRBJ2-1; CDR3: ASTTPGLNNEQF